This T cell receptor (beta chain) originates from a study of post-analysis software for immune sequencing data. The overall study: There were relapsing-remitting, secondary progressive and progressive-relapsing multiple sclerosis among the disease courses included. Study-level results: When patients were compared with controls, 4 or 5 TRBV segments were more frequent, TRBV5-6, TRBV5-1 and TRBV20-1 among them. When compared against controls, multiple sclerosis patients showed significantly lower normalized Chao1 diversity. Batch-mates among the samples co-clustered strongly by F measure.

Sequencing libraries made from TCR beta cDNA carried unique molecular identifiers. Each sample of 1 to 10 million input T cells yielded around 500,000 cDNA molecules, so each molecule approximated one T cell. Each CDR3 protein gets one entry after TCRdb re-called the PCR reads with MiXCR. The sample has about 460,000 distinct CDR3 sequences; around 40% are singletons. The CDR3 is made up of 13 amino acids. Germline values: CDR1 MNHNS, CDR2 SASEGT. V lost 8 bases to trimming and J lost 8 bases, with 16 bases between them. Worth noting for this clonotype: The antigen remains undetermined.

The TCR was taken from a girl between 10 and 17 years old with multiple sclerosis. The chain links TRBV6-1 to TRBJ2-1; D is possibly TRBD1 (5 bases). What was sequenced was blood. The CDR3, as DNA: TGTGCCAGCGGAACAAGGGGCAGCGATGAGCAGTTCTTC. This translates into CASGTRGSDEQFF.